This is a list of T cell receptor beta chains from one sample in a study of T cells after yellow fever vaccination. TCRdb used MiXCR to reprocess the 5' RACE reads, holding one entry per CDR3 protein. Among some 250,000 distinct CDR3 sequences, 6.9% were seen once, and the ten largest hold 0.65% to 0.9%. Material: CD4+ T cells sorted from PBMCs, obtained 15 days after the yellow fever booster vaccination. These receptors came from a man aged 25-45 years who received the YFV17D yellow fever vaccine. Each CDR3 is given with its conserved first and last residue. Each record gives: J gene, D gene, CDR3 length, clone size, V gene, CDR3 protein, CDR3 DNA. A D gene is named only where the DNA matches it firmly. Only part of the rows carry a size: once, few, many, or a class if the clone is expanded.

>TRBJ2-7|TRBD1|17|many|TRBV30
CAWSVLRGTGDSYEQYF
TGTGCCTGGAGTGTACTTCGGGGGACAGGGGATTCCTACGAGCAGTACTTC
>TRBJ1-1|TRBD1|13|many|TRBV5-1
CASSTGGDTEAFF
TGCGCCAGCAGCACAGGGGGGGACACTGAAGCTTTCTTT
>TRBJ1-1|NA|14|many|TRBV20-1
CSALGGGRNTEAFF
TGCAGTGCCTTAGGGGGGGGCCGGAACACTGAAGCTTTCTTT
>TRBJ2-7|NA|14|few|TRBV19
CASSNQRGVSEQYF
TGTGCCAGTAGTAATCAAAGGGGCGTTAGCGAGCAGTACTTC
>TRBJ2-5|NA|13|many|TRBV7-2
CASSTSNQETQYF
TGTGCCAGCAGCACCTCGAACCAGGAGACCCAGTACTTC
>TRBJ2-2|NA|14|many|TRBV7-6
CASSLALIGGELFF
TGTGCCAGCAGCTTAGCGCTAATCGGCGGGGAGCTGTTTTTT
>TRBJ2-1|NA|12|many|TRBV2
CASRRASNEQFF
TGTGCCAGCAGGAGGGCTAGTAATGAGCAGTTCTTC
>TRBJ2-1|NA|16|many|TRBV25-1
CASSGLSGASYNEQFF
TGTGCCAGCAGTGGTCTATCGGGAGCGTCCTACAATGAGCAGTTCTTC
>TRBJ2-1|NA|11|NA|TRBV10-3
CAISVRDEQFF
TGTGCCATCAGTGTCCGGGATGAGCAGTTCTTC
>TRBJ2-4|NA|14|many|TRBV7-2
CASSLDGVVNIQYF
TGTGCCAGCAGCTTAGACGGAGTCGTAAACATTCAGTACTTC
>TRBJ2-1|TRBD2|16|few|TRBV20-1
CSARWAGGRSYNEQFF
TGCAGTGCTAGGTGGGCGGGAGGGCGATCCTACAATGAGCAGTTCTTC
>TRBJ2-7|NA|12|NA|TRBV20-1
CSANSGRYEQYF
TGCAGTGCCAATTCGGGGCGCTACGAGCAGTACTTC
>TRBJ1-4|NA|15|few|TRBV5-1
CASSLDGQLNEKLFF
TGCGCCAGCAGCTTGGATGGACAGCTAAATGAAAAACTGTTTTTT
>TRBJ2-1|NA|14|few|TRBV18
CASSPAADGIEQFF
TGTGCCAGCTCACCAGCAGCGGACGGCATTGAGCAGTTCTTC
>TRBJ2-1|NA|16|NA|TRBV7-8
CASSLQEGSPYNEQFF
TGTGCCAGCAGCTTACAGGAAGGGTCCCCCTACAATGAGCAGTTCTTC
>TRBJ2-7|NA|15|many|TRBV7-8
CASSLGRGRSYEQYF
TGTGCCAGCAGCTTAGGCAGGGGTCGATCCTACGAGCAGTACTTC
>TRBJ1-1|NA|14|few|TRBV7-9
CASSFGAGDTEAFF
TGTGCCAGCAGCTTTGGCGCAGGGGACACTGAAGCTTTCTTT
>TRBJ2-5|TRBD2|16|many|TRBV7-9
CASSLAQGLARETQYF
TGTGCCAGCAGCTTAGCGCAGGGACTAGCGAGGGAGACCCAGTACTTC
>TRBJ2-2|NA|14|few|TRBV20-1
CSATGPSRTGELFF
TGCAGTGCGACGGGACCCAGCAGGACCGGGGAGCTGTTTTTT
>TRBJ2-1|NA|14|many|TRBV20-1
CSATAGSSYNEQFF
TGCAGTGCTACCGCCGGGAGCTCCTACAATGAGCAGTTCTTC
>TRBJ1-5|TRBD1|15|NA|TRBV2
CASSEGRAGGQPQHF
TGTGCCAGCAGTGAAGGTCGGGCAGGGGGACAGCCCCAGCATTTT
>TRBJ2-7|TRBD1|15|NA|TRBV2
CASSAEQGYSYEQYF
TGTGCCAGCAGTGCAGAACAGGGGTACTCCTACGAGCAGTACTTC
>TRBJ1-1|TRBD1|14|many|TRBV7-2
CASRRGQGGTEAFF
TGTGCCAGCAGACGGGGACAGGGGGGCACTGAAGCTTTCTTT
>TRBJ2-5|TRBD1|14|many|TRBV11-2
CASSPRTGQETQYF
TGTGCCAGCAGCCCTAGGACAGGTCAAGAGACCCAGTACTTC
>TRBJ2-1|NA|12|few|TRBV6-2/TRBV6-3
CASSYGVGLRFF
TGTGCCAGCAGTTACGGTGTTGGGCTTCGGTTCTTC
>TRBJ2-7|NA|16|NA|TRBV4-3
CARSQDSGTATYEQYF
TGCGCCAGGAGCCAAGACTCCGGGACTGCCACCTACGAGCAGTACTTC
>TRBJ2-3|NA|12|NA|TRBV20-1
CSARAPTDTQYF
TGCAGTGCTAGAGCTCCGACAGATACGCAGTATTTT
>TRBJ2-2|NA|14|few|TRBV20-1
CSARVHRNTGELFF
TGCAGTGCTAGAGTCCATAGGAACACCGGGGAGCTGTTTTTT
>TRBJ2-7|NA|13|few|TRBV20-1
CSAIRESGGEQYF
TGCAGTGCTATTAGGGAATCAGGTGGAGAGCAGTACTTC
>TRBJ1-4|TRBD1|15|NA|TRBV7-2
CASSSAGTGSEKLFF
TGTGCCAGCAGCTCGGCCGGGACAGGGTCCGAAAAACTGTTTTTT
>TRBJ1-5|NA|15|many|TRBV5-1
CASSLQGEGNQPQHF
TGCGCCAGCAGCCTACAGGGTGAAGGCAATCAGCCCCAGCATTTT
>TRBJ2-7|NA|15|many|TRBV4-3
CASSPRIAATYEQYF
TGCGCCAGCAGCCCCCGTATAGCGGCAACCTACGAGCAGTACTTC
>TRBJ2-7|NA|11|many|TRBV3-1
CASSQYHEQYF
TGTGCCAGCAGCCAGTATCACGAGCAGTACTTC
>TRBJ2-7|TRBD1|14|many|TRBV5-1
CASSFGTGGYEQYF
TGCGCCAGCAGCTTCGGGACAGGGGGCTACGAGCAGTACTTC
>TRBJ2-5|NA|14|few|TRBV5-4
CASSLTRGQETQYF
TGTGCCAGCAGCTTAACCAGGGGCCAAGAGACCCAGTACTTC
>TRBJ2-5|NA|17|NA|TRBV1
CTSSQVPLAGEEETQYF
TGCACCAGCAGCCAAGTCCCCTTAGCAGGGGAGGAAGAGACCCAGTACTTC
>TRBJ2-1|TRBD1|18|few|TRBV5-5
CASSLPGGGQGAKNEQFF
TGTGCCAGCAGCTTGCCCGGGGGGGGACAGGGGGCAAAGAATGAGCAGTTCTTC
>TRBJ2-2|NA|15|few|TRBV2
CASSDSDMNTGELFF
TGTGCCAGCAGTGATAGCGACATGAACACCGGGGAGCTGTTTTTT
>TRBJ2-7|NA|12|many|TRBV29-1
CSVVDSSYEQYF
TGCAGCGTTGTGGACAGCTCCTACGAGCAGTACTTC
>TRBJ2-1|TRBD2|15|NA|TRBV12-3/TRBV12-4
CASRQTSGEYNEQFF
TGTGCCAGCAGACAGACTAGCGGGGAATACAATGAGCAGTTCTTC
>TRBJ1-5|TRBD1|15|few|TRBV6-1
CASSKGTAKGQPQHF
TGTGCCAGCAGCAAAGGGACAGCAAAGGGACAGCCCCAGCATTTT
>TRBJ2-3|NA|15|NA|TRBV18
CASSPPLAPTDTQYF
TGTGCCAGCTCACCTCCACTAGCCCCCACAGATACGCAGTATTTT